This TCR beta chain was obtained from a study of response to subunit inactivated influenza vaccine. Study-level points and caveats: Authors suggested each seasonal influenza vaccination recruits few new T cells.

CDR3 length equals 16 residues. With V trimmed by 1 base and J by 4 bases, 9 bases remained unmatched. The germline V gene has CDR1 DFQATT and CDR2 SNEGSKA (reference sequence). Regarding this clonotype: Antigen specificity is unknown.

Using its own MiXCR run on the RT-PCR reads, TCRdb lists one record per CDR3 protein. Of under 850,000 distinct CDR3 sequences listed, around a sixth are singletons. The genes are TRBV20-1 and TRBJ2-2; 7 bases align to TRBD2. The sequence derives from a man between 50 and 59 years old who received an inactivated influenza vaccine. The starting material was PBMCs from blood, obtained 4 to 6 days after vaccination. Written as DNA, the CDR3 is TGCAGTGCTAGAGGGGTGCGCGGGAGCGCCACCGGGGAGCTGTTTTTT. Its translation is CSARGVRGSATGELFF.